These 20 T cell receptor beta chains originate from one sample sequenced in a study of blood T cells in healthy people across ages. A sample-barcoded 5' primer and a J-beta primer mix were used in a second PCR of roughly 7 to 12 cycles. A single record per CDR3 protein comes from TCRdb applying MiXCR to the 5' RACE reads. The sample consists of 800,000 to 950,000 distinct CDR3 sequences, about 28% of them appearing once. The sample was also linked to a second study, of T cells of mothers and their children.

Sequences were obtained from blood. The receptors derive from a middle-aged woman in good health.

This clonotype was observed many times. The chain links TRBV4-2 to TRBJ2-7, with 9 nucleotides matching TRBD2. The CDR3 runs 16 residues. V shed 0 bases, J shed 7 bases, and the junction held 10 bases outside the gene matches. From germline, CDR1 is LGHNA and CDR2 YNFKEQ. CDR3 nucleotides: TGTGCCAGCAGCCAAGATCACGCGGGGGGGCAGGAGGAGCAGTACTTC. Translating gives CASSQDHAGGQEEQYF.

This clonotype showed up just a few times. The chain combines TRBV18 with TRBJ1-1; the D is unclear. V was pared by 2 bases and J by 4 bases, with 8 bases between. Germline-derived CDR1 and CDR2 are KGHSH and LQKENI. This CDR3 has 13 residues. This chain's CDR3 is CASSPEQGTEAFF. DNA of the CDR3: TGTGCCAGCTCACCAGAACAAGGCACTGAAGCTTTCTTT.

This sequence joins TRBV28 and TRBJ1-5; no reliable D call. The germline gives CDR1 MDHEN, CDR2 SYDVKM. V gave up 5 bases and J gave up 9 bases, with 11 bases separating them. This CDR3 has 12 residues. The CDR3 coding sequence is TGTGCCAGCAGTCCAAGCCTGGGGCCCCAGCATTTT. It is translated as CASSPSLGPQHF. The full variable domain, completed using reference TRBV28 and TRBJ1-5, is DVKVTQSSRYLVKRTGEKVFLECVQDMDHENMFWYRQDPGLGLRLIYFSYDVKMKEKGDIPEGYSVSREKKERFSLILESASTNQTSMYLCASSPSLGPQHFGDGTRLSIL.

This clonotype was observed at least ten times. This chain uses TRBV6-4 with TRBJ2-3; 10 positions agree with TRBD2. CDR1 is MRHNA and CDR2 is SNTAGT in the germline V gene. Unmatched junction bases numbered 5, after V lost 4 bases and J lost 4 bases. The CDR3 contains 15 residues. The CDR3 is CASSVSGGASDTQYF. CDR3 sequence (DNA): TGTGCCAGCAGTGTGAGCGGGGGGGCCTCAGATACGCAGTATTTT.

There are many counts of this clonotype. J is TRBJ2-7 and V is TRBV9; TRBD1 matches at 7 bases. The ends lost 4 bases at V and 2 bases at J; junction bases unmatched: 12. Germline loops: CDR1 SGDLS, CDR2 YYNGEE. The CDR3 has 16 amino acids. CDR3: CASSPEISTGTYEQYF. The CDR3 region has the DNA TGTGCCAGCAGCCCAGAGATTTCGACAGGGACCTACGAGCAGTACTTC.

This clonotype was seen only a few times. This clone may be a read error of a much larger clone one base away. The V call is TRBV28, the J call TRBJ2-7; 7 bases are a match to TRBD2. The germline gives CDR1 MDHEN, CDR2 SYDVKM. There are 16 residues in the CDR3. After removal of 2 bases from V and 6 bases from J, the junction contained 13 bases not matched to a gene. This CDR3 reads CASSLEGMGGWREQYF. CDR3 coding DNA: TGTGCCAGCAGTTTAGAAGGAATGGGGGGGTGGCGCGAGCAGTACTTC.

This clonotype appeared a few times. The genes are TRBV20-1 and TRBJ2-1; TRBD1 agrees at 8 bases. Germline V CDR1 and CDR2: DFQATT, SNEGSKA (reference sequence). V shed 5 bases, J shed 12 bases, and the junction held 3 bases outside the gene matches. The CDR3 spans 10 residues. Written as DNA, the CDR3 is TGCAGTGCTCATGACAGGGGGCAGTTCTTC. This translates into CSAHDRGQFF.

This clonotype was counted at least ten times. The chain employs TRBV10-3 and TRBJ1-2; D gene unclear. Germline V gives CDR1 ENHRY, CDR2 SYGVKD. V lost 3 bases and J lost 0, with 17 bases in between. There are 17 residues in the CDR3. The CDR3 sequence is CAISDSTRTQPNYGYTF. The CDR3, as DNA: TGTGCCATCAGTGACTCGACTAGGACCCAACCTAACTATGGCTACACCTTC.

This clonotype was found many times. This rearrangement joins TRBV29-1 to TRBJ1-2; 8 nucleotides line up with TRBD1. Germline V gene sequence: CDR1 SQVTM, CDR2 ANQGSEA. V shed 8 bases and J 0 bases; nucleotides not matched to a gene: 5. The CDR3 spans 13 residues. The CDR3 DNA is TGCAGCACCGGACAGGGAACTAACTATGGCTACACCTTC. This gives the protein CSTGQGTNYGYTF.

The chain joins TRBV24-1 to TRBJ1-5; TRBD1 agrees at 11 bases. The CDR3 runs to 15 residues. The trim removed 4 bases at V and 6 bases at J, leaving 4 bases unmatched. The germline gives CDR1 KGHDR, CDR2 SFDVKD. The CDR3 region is CATSESGTGGQPQHF. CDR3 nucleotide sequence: TGTGCCACCAGTGAGTCTGGGACAGGGGGTCAGCCCCAGCATTTT.

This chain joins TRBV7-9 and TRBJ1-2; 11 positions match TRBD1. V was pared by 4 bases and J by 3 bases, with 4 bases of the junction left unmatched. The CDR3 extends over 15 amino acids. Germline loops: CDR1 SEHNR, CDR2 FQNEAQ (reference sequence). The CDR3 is CASSSRTGGDYGYTF. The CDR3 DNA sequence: TGTGCCAGCAGCTCACGGACAGGGGGCGACTATGGCTACACCTTC.

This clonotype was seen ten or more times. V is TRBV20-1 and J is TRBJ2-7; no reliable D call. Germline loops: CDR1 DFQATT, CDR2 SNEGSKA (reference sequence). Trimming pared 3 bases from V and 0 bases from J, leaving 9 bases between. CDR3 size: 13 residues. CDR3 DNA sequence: TGCAGTGCTAGTAGGACCAACTCCTACGAGCAGTACTTC. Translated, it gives CSASRTNSYEQYF.

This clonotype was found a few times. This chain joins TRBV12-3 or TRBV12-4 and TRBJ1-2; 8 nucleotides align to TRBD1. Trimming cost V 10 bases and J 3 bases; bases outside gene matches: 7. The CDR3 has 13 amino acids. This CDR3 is CAKGQGSDYGYTF. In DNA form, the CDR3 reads TGTGCCAAAGGACAGGGATCGGACTATGGCTACACCTTC.

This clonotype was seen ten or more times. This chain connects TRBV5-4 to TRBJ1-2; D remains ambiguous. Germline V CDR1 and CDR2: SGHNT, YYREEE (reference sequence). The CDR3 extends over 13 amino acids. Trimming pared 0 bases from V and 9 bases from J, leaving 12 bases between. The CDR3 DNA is TGTGCCAGCAGCTTGGCGGGCATGGGGAGCTACACCTTC. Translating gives CASSLAGMGSYTF.

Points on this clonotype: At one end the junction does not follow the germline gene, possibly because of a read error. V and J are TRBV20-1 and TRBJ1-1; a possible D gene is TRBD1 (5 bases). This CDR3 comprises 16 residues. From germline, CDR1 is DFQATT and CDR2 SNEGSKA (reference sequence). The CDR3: CSVIGRDDYLNTGAFF. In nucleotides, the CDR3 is TGCAGTGTTATCGGCCGGGACGATTACTTGAACACTGGAGCTTTCTTT.

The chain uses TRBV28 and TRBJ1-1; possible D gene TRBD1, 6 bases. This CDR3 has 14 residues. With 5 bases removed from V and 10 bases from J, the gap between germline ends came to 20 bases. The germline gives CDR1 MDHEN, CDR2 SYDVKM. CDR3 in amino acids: CASSLLGGKSVAFF. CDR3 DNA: TGTGCCAGCAGTCTATTAGGGGGAAAGAGTGTAGCTTTCTTT.

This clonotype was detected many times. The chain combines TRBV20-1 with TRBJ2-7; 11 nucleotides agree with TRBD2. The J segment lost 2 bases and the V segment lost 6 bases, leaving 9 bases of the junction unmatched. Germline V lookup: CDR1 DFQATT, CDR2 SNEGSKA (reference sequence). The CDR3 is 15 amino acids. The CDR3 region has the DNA TGCAGTGCCGTCCGGCTAGCGGGGGGACCCTACGAGCAGTACTTC. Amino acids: CSAVRLAGGPYEQYF.

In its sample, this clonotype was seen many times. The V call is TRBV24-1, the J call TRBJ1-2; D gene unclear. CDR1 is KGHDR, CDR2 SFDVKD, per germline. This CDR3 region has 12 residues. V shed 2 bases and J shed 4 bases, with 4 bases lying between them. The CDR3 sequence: CATSDSVYGYTF. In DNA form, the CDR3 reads TGTGCCACCAGTGATTCAGTCTATGGCTACACCTTC.

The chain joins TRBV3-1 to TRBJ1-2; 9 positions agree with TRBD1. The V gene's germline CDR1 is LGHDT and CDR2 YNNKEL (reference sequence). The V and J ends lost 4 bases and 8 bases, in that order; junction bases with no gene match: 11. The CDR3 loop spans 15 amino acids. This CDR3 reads CASSPSDRGLEGYTF. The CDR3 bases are TGTGCCAGCAGCCCATCGGACAGGGGCCTAGAGGGCTACACCTTC. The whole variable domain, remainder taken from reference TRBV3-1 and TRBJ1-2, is DTAVSQTPKYLVTQMGNDKSIKCEQNLGHDTMYWYKQDSKKFLKIMFSYNNKELIINETVPNRFSPKSPDKAHLNLHINSLELGDSAVYFCASSPSDRGLEGYTFGSGTRLTVV.

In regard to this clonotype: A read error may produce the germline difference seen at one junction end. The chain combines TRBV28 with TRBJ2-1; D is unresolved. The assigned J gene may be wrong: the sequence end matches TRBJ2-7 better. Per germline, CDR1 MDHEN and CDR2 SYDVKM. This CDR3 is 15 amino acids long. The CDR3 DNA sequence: TGTGCCAACAGTGGCGCTGGTCCCGCGCAGGACGAGCAGTACTTC. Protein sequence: CANSGAGPAQDEQYF.